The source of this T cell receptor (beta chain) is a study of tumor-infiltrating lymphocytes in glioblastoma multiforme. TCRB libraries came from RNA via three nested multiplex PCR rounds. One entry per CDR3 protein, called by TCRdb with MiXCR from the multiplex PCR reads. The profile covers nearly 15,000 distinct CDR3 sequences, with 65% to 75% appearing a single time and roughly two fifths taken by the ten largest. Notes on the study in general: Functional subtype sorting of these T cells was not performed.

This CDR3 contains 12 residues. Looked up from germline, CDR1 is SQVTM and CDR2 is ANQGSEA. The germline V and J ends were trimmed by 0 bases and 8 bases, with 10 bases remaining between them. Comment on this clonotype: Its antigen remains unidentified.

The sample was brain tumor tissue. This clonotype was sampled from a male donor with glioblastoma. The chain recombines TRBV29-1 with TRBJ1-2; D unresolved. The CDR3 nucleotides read TGCAGCGTTGAAGATGCTGGGAAGGGCTACACCTTC. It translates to CSVEDAGKGYTF. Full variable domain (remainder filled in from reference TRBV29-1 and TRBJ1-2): SAVISQKPSRDICQRGTSLTIQCQVDSQVTMMFWYRQQPGQSLTLIATANQGSEATYESGFVIDKFPISRPNLTFSTLTVSNMSPEDSSIYLCSVEDAGKGYTFGSGTRLTVV.